These 24 T cell receptor beta chains were sequenced from one sample in a study of T cell responses to AZD1222 COVID-19 vaccine. Profiled with immunoSEQ multiplex PCR; TCRdb holds only in-frame clones, not every one. The table lists tens of thousands of clones, around 90% of them singletons. The input for sequencing was peripheral blood, taken on day 0 of AZD1222 vaccination. Receptors were obtained from an adult in good health.

This clone was seen a single time. The rearrangement joins TRBV11-2 to TRBJ2-2, with D perhaps given as TRBD1 or TRBD2 (5 bases each). From germline, CDR1 is SGHAT and CDR2 FQNNGV. The CDR3 has 18 amino acids. V was trimmed by 4 bases and J by 0 bases, leaving 18 bases between them. This CDR3 is CASSWGRAPTPNTGELFF. CDR3 nucleotides: TGTGCCAGCAGCTGGGGGAGAGCGCCTACTCCGAACACCGGGGAGCTGTTTTTT.

The chain uses TRBV5-8 and TRBJ1-4, with 11 bases aligning to TRBD1. The CDR3 runs to 15 residues. V shed 3 bases and J 6 bases; nucleotides not matched to a gene: 4. Germline values: CDR1 SGHTS, CDR2 YDEGEE. CDR3 sequence (DNA): TGTGCCAGCAGCTACGGACAGGGGGCTTATGAAAAACTGTTTTTT. Translated, it gives CASSYGQGAYEKLFF.

The chain is built from TRBV15 and TRBJ1-6; the D gene is possibly TRBD1 (5 bases). V gave up 8 bases and J gave up 9 bases, with 17 bases separating them. The germline V gene has CDR1 LNHNV and CDR2 YYDKDF (reference sequence). The CDR3 has 14 residues. CDR3 nucleotides: TGTGCCACCTCCTTCTTGGGGCTTGCTTCACCCCTCCACTTT. Encoded protein: CATSFLGLASPLHF.

The chain uses TRBV19 and TRBJ2-3, with a possible D match to TRBD1 (6 bases). V lost 5 bases to trimming and J lost 4 bases, with 16 bases between them. Germline loops: CDR1 LNHDA, CDR2 SQIVND (reference sequence). The CDR3 contains 15 residues. CDR3 residues: CASSAQETGSDTQYF. The CDR3 DNA follows: TGTGCCAGTAGTGCCCAGGAAACAGGGTCAGATACGCAGTATTTT.

V gene TRBV6-5 combines with J gene TRBJ1-3, with a weak D call TRBD1 (6 bases). Germline assignment: CDR1 MNHEY and CDR2 SVGAGI. The CDR3 loop spans 15 amino acids. Between the trimmed V and J ends, which lost 6 bases and 0 bases, there was a span of 12 bases. For the CDR3, the DNA is TGTGCCAGCAGAACAGACAGGAGCTCTGGAAACACCATATATTTT. Its translation is CASRTDRSSGNTIYF.

V is TRBV5-1 and J is TRBJ2-4; tentative D call: TRBD1 (7 bases). CDR1 is SGHRS and CDR2 is YFSETQ in the germline V gene. There are 14 residues in the CDR3. V lost 4 bases, J lost 6 bases, and 14 bases lay in between. CDR3: CASSIGGGTNIQYF. CDR3 nucleotides: TGCGCCAGCAGCATCGGAGGGGGCACAAACATTCAGTACTTC.

V is TRBV7-9 and J is TRBJ1-6; the D is unclear. CDR1 and CDR2 (germline): SEHNR, FQNEAQ (reference sequence). Trimming pared 1 base from V and 4 bases from J, leaving 5 bases between. CDR3 size: 14 residues. DNA for the CDR3: TGTGCCAGCAGCTTAGTGGCTTATAATTCACCCCTCCACTTT. This codes for CASSLVAYNSPLHF.

The chain's CDR3 is CASSPGLAGQDEQFF. The DNA for the CDR3 is TGTGCCAGCAGCCCGGGACTAGCGGGGCAGGATGAGCAGTTCTTC. The chain uses TRBV6-2 or TRBV6-3 and TRBJ2-1; TRBD2 matches 13 bases. V was clipped by 6 bases and J by 8 bases; unmatched bases: 7. Germline CDR1 and CDR2: MNHEY and SVGEGT. There are 15 residues in the CDR3.

The CDR3 protein is CASSLGVTTDTQYF. The CDR3 nucleotides read TGCGCCAGCAGCTTAGGGGTAACCACAGATACGCAGTATTTT. The rearrangement joins TRBV5-1 to TRBJ2-3; a weak D match, TRBD1 (5 bases). The ends were cut back, 2 bases at V and 2 bases at J, with 9 bases in the middle. The germline gives CDR1 SGHRS, CDR2 YFSETQ. The length of the CDR3 is 14 residues.

The genes are TRBV7-2 and TRBJ2-1, with 14 bases matching TRBD2. The ends lost 5 bases at V and 1 base at J; junction bases unmatched: 1. The CDR3 spans 16 residues. Germline V CDR1 and CDR2: SGHTA, FQGNSA. The CDR3 DNA reads TGTGCCAGCAGCAGACTAGCGGGGGGGTCCTACAATGAGCAGTTCTTC. Encoded protein: CASSRLAGGSYNEQFF.

The chain couples TRBV2 to TRBJ2-2, with D unresolved. Germline lookup yields CDR1 SNHLY and CDR2 FYNNEI. The CDR3 contains 11 residues. The V gene lost 7 bases and the J gene lost 7 bases, with 7 bases spanning the gap. CDR3 coding DNA: TGTGCCAGCAACTTTGTCGGGGAGCTGTTTTTT. Translation gives CASNFVGELFF.

The V and J genes are TRBV2 and TRBJ1-6; D unclear. Trimming stripped 1 base from V and 11 bases from J, with 6 bases between. Germline CDR1 and CDR2: SNHLY and FYNNEI. The CDR3 is 12 residues long. The CDR3 nucleotides read TGTGCCAGCAGTGAAGGGTCTACACCCCTCCACTTT. Its protein product is CASSEGSTPLHF.

The V gene is TRBV7-2, the J gene TRBJ2-5, with D perhaps matching TRBD2 (7 bases). The CDR3 contains 14 residues. Germline CDR1 is SGHTA and CDR2 is FQGNSA. V shed 5 bases and J shed 8 bases, with 18 bases lying between them. CDR3 sequence (DNA): TGTGCCAGCAGCCCTCTCGTCGGGGGGCGAACCCAGTACTTC. This gives the protein CASSPLVGGRTQYF. Full variable domain (remainder filled in from reference TRBV7-2 and TRBJ2-5): GAGVSQSPSNKVTEKGKDVELRCDPISGHTALYWYRQSLGQGLEFLIYFQGNSAPDKSGLPSDRFSAERTGGSVSTLTIQRTQQEDSAVYLCASSPLVGGRTQYFGPGTRLLVL.

The gene calls are TRBV7-9 and TRBJ2-2, with 7 bases matching TRBD1. V was clipped by 2 bases and J by 0 bases; unmatched bases: 0. The CDR3 sequence is 15 residues long. Per the germline V gene, CDR1 is SEHNR and CDR2 is FQNEAQ (reference sequence). The CDR3 is CASSLTGANTGELFF. The CDR3, as DNA: TGTGCCAGCAGCTTAACAGGGGCGAACACCGGGGAGCTGTTTTTT. The whole variable domain, remainder taken from reference TRBV7-9 and TRBJ2-2, is DTGVSQNPRHKITKRGQNVTFRCDPISEHNRLYWYRQTLGQGPEFLTYFQNEAQLEKSRLLSDRFSAERPKGSFSTLEIQRTEQGDSAMYLCASSLTGANTGELFFGEGSRLTVL.

The chain carries TRBV7-9 and TRBJ1-3, with D unclear. Trimming pared 1 base from V and 0 bases from J, leaving 7 bases between. This CDR3 has 15 residues. Germline CDR1 reads SEHNR; CDR2 reads FQNEAQ (reference sequence). The CDR3, as DNA: TGTGCCAGCAGCTTAGAGATGATCTCTGGAAACACCATATATTTT. This gives the protein CASSLEMISGNTIYF.

V usage is TRBV7-9 and J usage is TRBJ1-1; D remains unclear. The V and J ends lost 5 bases and 1 base respectively, with 14 bases between them. The CDR3 has 15 residues. Germline V gene sequence: CDR1 SEHNR, CDR2 FQNEAQ (reference sequence). CDR3: CASSRKTGANTEAFF. CDR3 sequence (DNA): TGTGCCAGCAGCCGTAAGACGGGAGCGAACACTGAAGCTTTCTTT.

CDR3: CASSSLGQGFGNTIYF. In nucleotides, the CDR3 is TGTGCCAGCAGTTCCCTCGGACAGGGGTTTGGAAACACCATATATTTT. The chain couples TRBV6-5 to TRBJ1-3, with 9 bases fitting TRBD1. The trim removed 4 bases at V and 3 bases at J, leaving 7 bases unmatched. CDR1 MNHEY and CDR2 SVGAGI come from the germline V gene. The CDR3 sequence is 16 residues long.

As for this clone: The same CDR3 also results from other DNA sequences found in this sample. J is TRBJ2-3 and V is TRBV5-1; D gene ambiguous. The V and J ends lost 0 bases and 0 bases respectively, with 5 bases between them. Germline V gene lookup returns CDR1 SGHRS and CDR2 YFSETQ. The CDR3 sequence is 14 residues long. CDR3 protein: CASSLGQSTDTQYF. The CDR3 DNA reads TGCGCCAGCAGCTTGGGGCAAAGCACAGATACGCAGTATTTT.

V gene TRBV12-3 or TRBV12-4 combines with J gene TRBJ1-2, with TRBD1 matching over 7 bases. V trimming: 10 bases; J trimming: 4 bases; junction bases outside the gene matches: 6. The CDR3 contains 12 residues. The CDR3 bases are TGTGCCACCAACAGGGGCCTCTATGGCTACACCTTC. It codes for CATNRGLYGYTF.

The chain links TRBV5-1 to TRBJ1-1, with D possibly matching TRBD1 (5 bases). V was clipped by 4 bases and J by 2 bases, with 12 bases between them. Germline V gene sequence: CDR1 SGHRS, CDR2 YFSETQ. This CDR3 has 14 residues. As DNA, the CDR3 is TGCGCCAGCAGCCACGGGACGCCAAACACTGAAGCTTTCTTT. Its protein is CASSHGTPNTEAFF.

The CDR3 region is CASSLVGGTGGLGELFF. DNA of the CDR3: TGTGCCAGCAGCTTAGTAGGCGGGACAGGGGGCCTCGGGGAGCTGTTTTTT. The chain recombines TRBV7-9 with TRBJ2-2, with 12 positions matching TRBD1. Trimming took 1 base from V and 7 from J; bases not matched to a gene: 7. The CDR3 sequence is 17 residues long. From germline, CDR1 is SEHNR and CDR2 FQNEAQ (reference sequence).

The chain combines TRBV9 with TRBJ1-4; D not resolved. This CDR3 region has 15 residues. V lost 0 bases to trimming and J lost 2 bases, with 8 bases between them. Germline assignment: CDR1 SGDLS and CDR2 YYNGEE. CDR3 region: CASSVGGGTNEKLFF. The CDR3 bases are TGTGCCAGCAGCGTAGGAGGCGGGACTAATGAAAAACTGTTTTTT. The entire variable domain, with the rest obtained from reference TRBV9 and TRBJ1-4, is as follows: DSGVTQTPKHLITATGQRVTLRCSPRSGDLSVYWYQQSLDQGLQFLIQYYNGEERAKGNILERFSAQQFPDLHSELNLSSLELGDSALYFCASSVGGGTNEKLFFGSGTQLSVL.

V is TRBV19 and J is TRBJ1-1; 8 bases fit TRBD1. The V and J ends lost 6 bases and 7 bases, in that order; junction bases with no gene match: 7. Germline CDR1 LNHDA, CDR2 SQIVND (reference sequence). CDR3 length: 13 amino acids. In nucleotides, the CDR3 is TGTGCCAGTAGACGGACAGGGTCTGTTGAAGCTTTCTTT. This codes for CASRRTGSVEAFF.

This chain uses TRBV7-9 with TRBJ1-3; possibly TRBD1 for D (6 bases). This CDR3 has 18 amino acids. CDR1 and CDR2 from the germline V gene are SEHNR and FQNEAQ (reference sequence). V shed 6 bases and J shed 0 bases, with 21 bases lying between them. The DNA of the CDR3 is TGTGCCAGCAGTTCCGCCACTCAGGGGCAAGTCTCTGGAAACACCATATATTTT. As protein: CASSSATQGQVSGNTIYF.